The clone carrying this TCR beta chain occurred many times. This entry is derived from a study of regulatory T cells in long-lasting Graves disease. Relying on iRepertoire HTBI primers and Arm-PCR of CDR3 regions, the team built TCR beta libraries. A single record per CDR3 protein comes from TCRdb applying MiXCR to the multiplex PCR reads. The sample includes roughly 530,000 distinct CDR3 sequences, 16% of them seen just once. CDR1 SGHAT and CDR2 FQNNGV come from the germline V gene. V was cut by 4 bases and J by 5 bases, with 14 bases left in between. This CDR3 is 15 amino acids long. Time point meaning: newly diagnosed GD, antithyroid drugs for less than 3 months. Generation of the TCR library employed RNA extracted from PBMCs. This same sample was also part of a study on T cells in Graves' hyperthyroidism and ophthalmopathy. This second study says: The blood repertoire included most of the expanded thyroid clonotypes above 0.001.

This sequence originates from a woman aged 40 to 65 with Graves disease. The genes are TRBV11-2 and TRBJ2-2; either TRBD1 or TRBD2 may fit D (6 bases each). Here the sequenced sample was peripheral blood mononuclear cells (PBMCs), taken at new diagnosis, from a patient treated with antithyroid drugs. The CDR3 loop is CASSSGEAVTGELFF. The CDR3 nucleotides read TGTGCCAGCAGCTCAGGGGAGGCGGTGACCGGGGAGCTGTTTTTT.